The rows below give T cell receptor beta chains drawn from one sample of a study of blood T cell repertoires in COVID-19. Sequencing was performed with immunoSEQ multiplex PCR; in TCRdb, only in-frame clones are kept and a portion is missing. The repertoire consists of some 220,000 clones, with 80% to 90% occurring once and the leading ten covering around 3.8%. Source material: PBMCs or T cells enriched from blood (not recorded which). All receptors derive from a woman between 35 and 50 years old with acute COVID-19. Each CDR3 is given with its conserved first and last residue. The D gene is left open where the match is weak. Clone sizes are given selectively: once, few, many, or a class where the clone is expanded.

>TRBJ1-2|TRBV5-4|.|.
TGTGCCAGCAGCTTGGCGGCCGGGCGGGACTATGGCTACACCTTC
CASSLAAGRDYGYTF
>TRBJ1-2|TRBV9|.|TRBD1
TGTGCCAGCAGCTCAACAGGGGGCTTCTATGGCTACACCTTC
CASSSTGGFYGYTF
>TRBJ2-1|TRBV5-1|.|TRBD2
TGCGCCAGCATGTGGGGACTAGACTACAATGAGCAGTTCTTC
CASMWGLDYNEQFF
>TRBJ1-1|TRBV10-3|.|.
TGTGCCATCAGGAACACAGGGTCTGGAGCTTTCTTT
CAIRNTGSGAFF
>TRBJ1-1|TRBV7-2|.|TRBD1
TGTGCCAGCAGCGCCAGGACAGGGGGAGAACTAACTGAAGCTTTCTTT
CASSARTGGELTEAFF
>TRBJ1-1|TRBV30|.|.
TGTGCCTGGAGTAAAACAGAGAACACTGAAGCTTTCTTT
CAWSKTENTEAFF
>TRBJ1-2|TRBV9|.|.
TGTGCCAGCAGCGTAGCTACGGGGGGCTATGGCTACACCTTC
CASSVATGGYGYTF
>TRBJ1-2|TRBV6-5|.|.
TGTGCCAGCAGAGGAACAGGGAACTATGGCTACACCTTC
CASRGTGNYGYTF
>TRBJ1-3|TRBV7-9|.|.
TGTGCCAGCACCGTTTTGGGGGGGCGAAGAAACACCATATATTTT
CASTVLGGRRNTIYF
>TRBJ1-4|TRBV6-1|.|.
TGTGCCAGCAGTGATATTTTCGGGACTAATGAAAAACTGTTTTTT
CASSDIFGTNEKLFF
>TRBJ2-7|TRBV15|.|TRBD1
TGTGCCACCAGCTCACGGACAGGGGGCAACTACGAGCAGTACTTC
CATSSRTGGNYEQYF
>TRBJ1-5|TRBV11-2|few|.
TGTGCCAGCAGCTTAGTAATTGTGGACAGAAGTTATAGCAATCAGCCCCAGCATTTT
CASSLVIVDRSYSNQPQHF
>TRBJ2-2|TRBV9|.|.
TGTGCCAGCAGCGGCCGGGGGACTGCGTGGATTACCGGGGAGCTGTTTTTT
CASSGRGTAWITGELFF
>TRBJ1-2|TRBV11-1|.|TRBD1
TGTGCCAGCAGCCCCGGGACAGGGGACTATGGCTACACCTTC
CASSPGTGDYGYTF
>TRBJ1-2|TRBV18|many|TRBD1
TGTGCCAGCTCACCCGACAGGGAACATGGCTACACCTTC
CASSPDREHGYTF
>TRBJ2-5|TRBV7-8|few|TRBD2
TGTGCCAGCAGCTTTAGCGGGGGGATCCAAGAGACCCAGTACTTC
CASSFSGGIQETQYF
>TRBJ1-3|TRBV11-2|few|.
TGTGCCAGCAGTGGTCCCGGGACATTACTGGGAAACACCATATATTTT
CASSGPGTLLGNTIYF
>TRBJ2-1|TRBV9|.|.
TGTGCCAGCAGCGTAGTGGGCGACAATGAGCAGTTCTTC
CASSVVGDNEQFF
>TRBJ1-6|TRBV19|.|.
TGTGCCAGTACCCCGAGACAGGCTTTGAATTCACCCCTCCACTTT
CASTPRQALNSPLHF
>TRBJ1-2|TRBV9|.|.
TGTGCCAGCAGCGTAGGAGACATGCGTGGCTACACCTTC
CASSVGDMRGYTF
>TRBJ1-6|TRBV6-4|.|.
TGTGCCAGCAGTCCCAGGGCGGGAAATTCACCCCTCCACTTT
CASSPRAGNSPLHF
>TRBJ2-3|TRBV5-4|.|.
TGTGCCAGCAGCCGCATAACAGCTCGGACTAGCACAGATACGCAGTATTTT
CASSRITARTSTDTQYF
>TRBJ2-1|TRBV2|.|.
TGTGCCAGCAAGAAGGCAGCGGTGGGTAACAATGAGCAGTTCTTC
CASKKAAVGNNEQFF
>TRBJ2-2|TRBV9|.|TRBD2
TGTGCCAGCAGCCCCACCCTGAGCGGGGGAGCGACCGGGGAGCTGTTTTTT
CASSPTLSGGATGELFF
>TRBJ1-1|TRBV15|.|.
TGTGCCACCAGCAGAACAAGGGGGACTGAAGCTTTCTTT
CATSRTRGTEAFF
>TRBJ1-5|TRBV2|.|.
TGTGCCAGCAATCCCACGAGGAGCAATCAGCCCCAGCATTTT
CASNPTRSNQPQHF
>TRBJ1-2|TRBV10-2|.|TRBD1
TGCGCCAGCAGTCAGGGGGCTAACTATGGCTACACCTTC
CASSQGANYGYTF